This T cell receptor beta chain emerged from a study of cytomegalovirus exposure and HLA in healthy donors. Whole-study results and caveats: The authors later linked a missense DCLRE1C variant to TCR beta V- and J-gene trimming. It was reported that the classifier diagnosed cytomegalovirus status with high specificity and sensitivity in both the original and validation cohorts.

The donors gave bone marrow, and they were healthy. J lost 1 base, V lost 4 bases, and 5 bases had no gene match. Germline CDR1 is MDHEN and CDR2 is SYDVKM. CDR3 length: 15 amino acids. Worth noting for this clone: What it binds is not known.

The PCR made use of 60 Vbeta and 13 Jbeta primers. Some clones are missing from TCRdb's copy, which holds only in-frame ones; the method was immunoSEQ multiplex PCR. The table records under 150,000 clones, more than 65% of them present only once. V usage is TRBV28 and J usage is TRBJ2-5; 8 bases align to TRBD2. This clonotype originated in a woman aged 60-75 years in good health and CMV-seropositive. Sequenced material: PBMCs. This chain's CDR3 is CASSWAGGAQETQYF. As DNA, the CDR3 is TGTGCCAGCAGTTGGGCCGGGGGGGCCCAAGAGACCCAGTACTTC.